This T cell receptor beta chain was identified during a study of T-cell reconstitution after alpha-beta-depleted transplantation in children. Only a few counts were recorded for this clonotype. Preparation of the TCRbeta library involved a method that used unique molecular identifiers. MiXCR, applied by TCRdb to the PCR reads, yields one record per CDR3 protein. The sample consists of approximately 640,000 distinct CDR3 sequences, over 15% of them appearing once. Germline-derived CDR1 and CDR2 are DFQATT and SNEGSKA (reference sequence). V shed 1 base and J shed 5 bases, with 15 bases lying between them. The CDR3 covers 15 residues.

The J gene is TRBJ2-4, the V gene TRBV20-1, with TRBD1 as a possible D gene (6 bases). The TCR sequence derives from a human donor who donated a stem cell graft to a child with acute myeloid leukemia. The input for sequencing was PBMCs from the stem cell graft donor, taken from the stem cell graft. CDR3: CSARGPGSGENIQYF. The DNA for the CDR3 is TGCAGTGCTAGAGGCCCCGGGTCAGGGGAAAACATTCAGTACTTC.